These T cell receptor beta chains were read from a single sample in a study of cytomegalovirus exposure and HLA in healthy donors. The repertoire was sequenced with immunoSEQ multiplex PCR; TCRdb's copy has only in-frame clones and lacks some. Of 130,000 to 150,000 clones listed, around four fifths are singletons. The material sequenced was PBMCs. The origin of the receptors is a male donor in good health and CMV-seronegative. Both conserved end residues are part of each CDR3. D genes are given only for firm matches. The listing skips clone size in some rows; elsewhere it reads once, few, many or a size class.

j_call clone_size d_call v_call cdr3_nt cdr3_aa
TRBJ2-1 - TRBD2 TRBV7-9 TGTGCCAGCAGCCAAAGCGGGGTAGCCTACAATGAGCAGTTCTTC CASSQSGVAYNEQFF
TRBJ2-1 - - TRBV5-4 TGTGCCAGCAGCCAGACTGGGAATGAGCAGTTCTTC CASSQTGNEQFF
TRBJ1-2 - - TRBV15 TGTGCCACCAGCAGAGATTTCAATCAGGGGCCCTATGGCTACACCTTC CATSRDFNQGPYGYTF
TRBJ2-7 few - TRBV5-6 TGTGCCAGCAGCAACCAGGGTACCTTCTACGAGCAGTACTTC CASSNQGTFYEQYF
TRBJ2-5 - - TRBV28 TGTGCCAGCAGCTTTCCCCCGCGGAGGGACGGCGAAGGTGAGACCCAGTACTTC CASSFPPRRDGEGETQYF
TRBJ1-1 - - TRBV7-8 TGTGCCAGCACCAGGGCGGTGAACACTGAAGCTTTCTTT CASTRAVNTEAFF
TRBJ2-1 - - TRBV6-6 TGTGCCAGCAGCCAACTGGGCGGCAGGGGCGATGAGCAGTTCTTC CASSQLGGRGDEQFF
TRBJ2-1 - TRBD1 TRBV4-2 TGTGCCAGCGGGGACAGGGACGCCAATGAGCAGTTCTTC CASGDRDANEQFF
TRBJ1-1 - TRBD1 TRBV6-5 TGTGCCAGCAGAGGGGATCACAGGGGTGAAACTGAAGCTTTCTTT CASRGDHRGETEAFF
TRBJ1-1 - - TRBV28 TGTGCCAGCAGAAAAGCCACTGAAGCTTTCTTT CASRKATEAFF
TRBJ2-7 once - TRBV10-3 TGTGCCATCAGTGTCCAGGGTCACGAGCAGTACTTC CAISVQGHEQYF
TRBJ2-3 - TRBD2 TRBV7-9 TGTGCCAGCAGCTTAGTTGGTAGCGGGAGCGAAAGAGATACGCAGTATTTT CASSLVGSGSERDTQYF
TRBJ1-5 - - TRBV18 TGTGCCAGCTCACCGAAACCGACAGGTAATAGCAATCAGCCCCAGCATTTT CASSPKPTGNSNQPQHF
TRBJ1-3 - - TRBV5-1 TGCGCCAGCAGTTTTAACGCGGCGCCTGGAAACACCATATATTTT CASSFNAAPGNTIYF
TRBJ2-3 - TRBD2 TRBV4-1 TGTGCCAGCAGCCAAGCTAGCGGGGGGGCAGATACGCAGTATTTT CASSQASGGADTQYF
TRBJ2-7 - TRBD1 TRBV2 TGTGCCAGCAGTGGGGCAGGGGGCAGGGTCGAGCAGTACTTC CASSGAGGRVEQYF
TRBJ1-3 - TRBD1 TRBV9 TGTGCCAGCAGCGTAGGAAGGGGGCAGAACTCTGGAAACACCATATATTTT CASSVGRGQNSGNTIYF
TRBJ2-3 - TRBD2 TRBV5-8 TGTGCCAGCAGCTGGGGGAGACTAGCTGGTACAGATACGCAGTATTTT CASSWGRLAGTDTQYF
TRBJ2-1 - - TRBV15 TGTGCCACCAGCAGCAGGGGCTCAAGCAGCAATGAGCAGTTCTTC CATSSRGSSSNEQFF
TRBJ2-2 - - TRBV4-2 TGTGCCAGCAGCCAAGATCTGGGGGCCGGTCAGGTTGGGGAGCTGTTTTTT CASSQDLGAGQVGELFF
TRBJ2-1 - - TRBV30 TGTGCCTGGAGTGTCCGGGGGACAGAGATCTACAATGAGCAGTTCTTC CAWSVRGTEIYNEQFF
TRBJ1-6 - TRBD1 TRBV5-1 TGCGCCAGCAGCCTACGGGACAGGGCTGATTCACCCCTCCACTTT CASSLRDRADSPLHF
TRBJ2-3 - - TRBV19 TGTGCCAGTAGTATCGGGGGCACAGATACGCAGTATTTT CASSIGGTDTQYF
TRBJ1-5 - TRBD1 TRBV7-8 TGTGCCAGCAGCTCGTCCGGGACAGGGGGCGGTCAGCCCCAGCATTTT CASSSSGTGGGQPQHF
TRBJ2-1 - TRBD2 TRBV6-5 TGTGCCAGCAGTGCCAGACTAGCGGGGTACAATGAGCAGTTCTTC CASSARLAGYNEQFF
TRBJ2-3 - TRBD2 TRBV7-9 TGTGCCAGCAGCTTAGCGCTGGAGCGGGACGAGGATACGCAGTATTTT CASSLALERDEDTQYF
TRBJ2-1 - TRBD1 TRBV5-5 TGTGCCAGCAGCTTGGGGGACAGGGACTACAATGAGCAGTTCTTC CASSLGDRDYNEQFF
TRBJ1-2 - - TRBV6-6 TGTGCCAGCGCCGGGGGAGATGGCTACACCTTC CASAGGDGYTF
TRBJ2-2 - - TRBV29-1 TGCAGCGGGCTGGCCGGAGACACCGGGGAGCTGTTTTTT CSGLAGDTGELFF
TRBJ1-2 - - TRBV2 TGTGCCAGCGCTGGGCACTATGGCTACACCTTC CASAGHYGYTF
TRBJ2-7 - - TRBV7-9 TGTTCCAGCAGCTTAGTAGGGACACATTACGAGCAGTACTTC CSSSLVGTHYEQYF
TRBJ2-3 - - TRBV18 TGTGCCAGCTCACTACAGGGAGGGACAGATACGCAGTATTTT CASSLQGGTDTQYF